The T cell receptor beta chain under discussion was sequenced for a study of blood T cells in healthy people across ages (dated by TCRdb to between 2014 and 2016). Broadly, across the study: In model experiments, template switching captured roughly one uniquely barcoded TCR beta cDNA molecule for every two T cells. The donors were split into four age groups: young (average 16 years), middle-aged (39), aged (roughly 60) and long-lived (under 85). Age-related changes in TCR beta repertoire diversity were measured in the study by deep sequencing normalized with unique cDNA molecular identifiers. To avoid experimental bias, donors of different ages were distributed randomly across sequencing lanes. Two additional independent replicas of 1 million unique cDNA reads from the same blood draw were analyzed for two donors (one aged 18 to 30 and one aged 80 or older). Study-wide findings and limitations: Because profiling used bulk unsorted PBMCs, naive and antigen-experienced compartments could not be compared conclusively. Total diversity estimates from one million sequenced T cells were considered lower bounds and underestimates. Because donor CMV infection status was unknown, age-related changes in expanded clonotypes were potentially confounded. Compared with the aged group, the long-lived group had more naive CD4+ T cells, fewer expanded clones and increased TCR diversity, a pattern suggesting age selection. A strong correlation was found between observed TCR beta diversity and the percentage of naive T cells measured by flow cytometry. Observed TCR beta diversity per million T cells fell roughly linearly with age, and a significant reduction was already apparent by age around 40.

Looking up the germline V gene yields CDR1 SGHDN and CDR2 FVKESK. Spanning cysteine to phenylalanine, the CDR3 consists of 13 amino acids. The entry retains the CDR3 DNA only, 39 bases that are in frame from base 1. V is shortened by 4 bases, J by 15 bases, and the region joining them spans 16 bases. Systemically healthy Caucasian individuals from Russia, some 40 in total and aged 6 to 90 years, were included as donors. Each donor gave about 9.7 milliliters of peripheral blood, drawn into EDTA-treated Vacutainer tubes. Ficoll-Paque density-gradient centrifugation was used to isolate PBMCs, with at least 6 million per sample. Trizol reagent was used to extract total RNA from PBMCs, with at least 6 micrograms per sample. Naive CD45RAhigh/CD27high T cell percentages were measured by flow cytometry on a PBMC aliquot from every donor. The method was 5' RACE. This sample was sequenced with an Illumina HiSeq 2500. A second PCR of about 7 to 12 cycles was performed with a sample-barcoded 5' primer and a J-beta primer mix. A template-switch 5' adaptor carrying 12 random nucleotides introduced a unique molecular identifier onto each TCR beta cDNA molecule. At least 3 million CDR3-containing paired-end reads were obtained from each sample. All of the RNA was converted into first-strand cDNA using the Mint cDNA synthesis kit, with a TRBC-specific oligonucleotide serving as the primer. Following uracil-DNA glycosylase treatment, all cDNA underwent a first 18-cycle PCR with the universal primers M1SS and BC2_uni_R. The paper's data handling went like this. Normalization of each sample was performed by random selection of 1 million high-quality reads, each carrying a distinct molecular identifier. Instead of being binned into consensus sequences, reads with shared molecular identifiers were discarded. CDR3 identification, clonotype clustering and error correction used MiTCR with a Q25 quality threshold and the strictest error-elimination algorithm. Lower-bound total TCR beta diversity was estimated with a nonparametric unseen species model using Euler transformation. TCRdb cleaned the public reads at Q25 with fastp, built clones with MiXCR and kept in-frame beta chains. Identical CDR3 proteins give one entry, which carries the most common genes and DNA. TCRdb assigned the V and J calls; the authors' analysis was not used. The sample table holds 850,000 or so distinct CDR3 sequences, of which 25% to 30% were seen once. Around a sixth of the sample is in the top ten clones.

For this clonotype: It lacks a known antigen. One base away there is no much larger clone; base qualities are not given.

The sample comprised blood. The sequence was obtained from an elderly woman in good health. The V and J genes are TRBV14 and TRBJ1-6; no D gene can be assigned with confidence. The CDR3: CASSLYAQEVLHF. The nucleotide sequence reads as follows: TGTGCCAGCAGCCTATACGCTCAGGAGGTCCTCCACTTT. The CDR3 plus the reference TRBV14 and TRBJ1-6 genes for the other parts give the full variable domain: EAGVTQFPSHSVIEKGQTVTLRCDPISGHDNLYWYRRVMGKEIKFLLHFVKESKQDESGMPNNRFLAERTGGTYSTLKVQPAELEDSGVYFCASSLYAQEVLHFGNGTRLTVT.